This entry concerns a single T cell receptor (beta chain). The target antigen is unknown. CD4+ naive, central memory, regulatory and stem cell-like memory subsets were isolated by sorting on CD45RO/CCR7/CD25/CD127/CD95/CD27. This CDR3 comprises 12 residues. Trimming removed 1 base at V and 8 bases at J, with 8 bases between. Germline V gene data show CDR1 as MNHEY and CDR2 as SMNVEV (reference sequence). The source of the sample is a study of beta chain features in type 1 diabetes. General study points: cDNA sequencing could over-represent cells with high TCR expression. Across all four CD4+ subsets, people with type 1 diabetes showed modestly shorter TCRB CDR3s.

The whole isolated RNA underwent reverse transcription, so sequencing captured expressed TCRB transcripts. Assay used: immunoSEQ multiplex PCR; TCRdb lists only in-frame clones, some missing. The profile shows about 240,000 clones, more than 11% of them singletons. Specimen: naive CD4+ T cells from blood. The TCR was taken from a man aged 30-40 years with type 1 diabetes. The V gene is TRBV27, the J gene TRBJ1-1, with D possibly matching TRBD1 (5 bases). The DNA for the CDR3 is TGTGCCAGCAGTTTATGGGGGGAGGAAGCTTTCTTT. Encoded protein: CASSLWGEEAFF.